One and the same sample provided the 12 T cell receptor beta chains below, sequenced in a study of technical replicates of blood from a few donors. The table came from immunoSEQ multiplex PCR; TCRdb's copy has only in-frame clones and leaves some out. The sample includes about 79,000 clones, more than 85% of them seen just once. The source material was T cells isolated from PBMCs. The receptors were gathered from a human donor in good health. Some clones in this sample may be carry-over from other donors' samples.

The genes are TRBV5-1 and TRBJ2-1, with D tentatively TRBD2 (6 bases). This CDR3 region has 13 residues. Per the germline V gene, CDR1 is SGHRS and CDR2 is YFSETQ. Trimming stripped 9 bases from V and 8 bases from J, with 18 bases between. The CDR3 region has the DNA TGCGCCACCCACCTGAGGGAGGAGGATGAGCAGTTCTTC. Protein sequence: CATHLREEDEQFF.

The chain combines TRBV5-1 with TRBJ1-1, with 7 bases matching TRBD1. CDR1 and CDR2 (germline): SGHRS, YFSETQ. V shed 4 bases, J shed 4 bases, and the junction held 10 bases outside the gene matches. CDR3 length: 15 amino acids. The CDR3 protein is CASSRRDSLVTEAFF. In DNA, the CDR3 is TGCGCCAGCAGCCGACGGGACAGCTTGGTCACTGAAGCTTTCTTT.

The chain uses TRBV29-1 and TRBJ2-1, with 11 bases matching TRBD2. The V and J ends lost 6 bases and 4 bases, in that order; junction bases with no gene match: 11. The CDR3 runs to 16 residues. Germline CDR1 is SQVTM and CDR2 is ANQGSEA. The DNA of the CDR3 is TGCAGCGTAGATCTCCGAGGGACTAGCGGTTACAATGAGCAGTTCTTC. Amino acid sequence: CSVDLRGTSGYNEQFF.

The genes are TRBV11-3 and TRBJ2-3; TRBD2 is a possible D gene (5 bases). V lost 3 bases and J 6 bases, leaving 7 bases between the germline ends. Germline V gene data show CDR1 as SGHNT and CDR2 as YENEEA. The CDR3 extends over 12 amino acids. CDR3: CASSFGSDTQYF. Here the CDR3 DNA reads TGTGCCAGCAGCTTTGGGAGCGATACGCAGTATTTT. Full variable domain (remainder filled in from reference TRBV11-3 and TRBJ2-3): EAGVVQSPRYKIIEKKQPVAFWCNPISGHNTLYWYLQNLGQGPELLIRYENEEAVDDSQLPKDRFSAERLKGVDSTLKIQPAELGDSAVYLCASSFGSDTQYFGPGTRLTVL.

The chain couples TRBV7-4 to TRBJ1-1; D ambiguous. V lost 10 bases, J lost 3 bases, and 18 bases lay in between. Per the germline V gene, CDR1 is SGHVT and CDR2 is SQSDAQ. The CDR3 length is 14 residues. The CDR3 loop is CATYPREVDTEAFF. The CDR3 DNA follows: TGTGCCACCTACCCGCGGGAGGTCGACACTGAAGCTTTCTTT.

This chain joins TRBV15 and TRBJ2-5; 9 bases agree with TRBD1. This CDR3 has 15 residues. From germline, CDR1 is LNHNV and CDR2 YYDKDF (reference sequence). The junction had 5 bases not matched to a gene; V was cut back by 1 base and J by 5 bases. As DNA, the CDR3 is TGTGCCACCAGCAGAGCGGGACAGGGAATGGAGACCCAGTACTTC. Translated: CATSRAGQGMETQYF.

This chain joins TRBV13 and TRBJ2-1; TRBD2 agrees at 9 bases. V shed 6 bases, J shed 6 bases, and the junction held 12 bases outside the gene matches. This CDR3 is 16 amino acids long. Germline-derived CDR1 and CDR2 are PRHDT and FYEKMQ (reference sequence). Here the CDR3 reads CASRLYLAGIANEQFF. The DNA of the CDR3 is TGTGCCAGCAGACTATACCTAGCGGGAATTGCCAATGAGCAGTTCTTC.

This chain connects TRBV28 to TRBJ2-5, with a possible D match to TRBD2 (5 bases). Trimming stripped 2 bases from V and 5 bases from J, with 12 bases between. The CDR3 extends over 14 amino acids. The V gene's germline CDR1 is MDHEN and CDR2 SYDVKM. The CDR3 DNA follows: TGTGCCAGCAGTTTAGGGGATAGGAGGGAGACCCAGTACTTC. Encoded protein: CASSLGDRRETQYF.

A few counts support this clone. V usage is TRBV30 and J usage is TRBJ1-1; possible D gene TRBD1, 6 bases. This CDR3 spans 14 amino acids. Trimming cost V 3 bases and J 1 base, with 12 bases left between them. CDR1 is GTSNPN, CDR2 SVGIG, per germline (reference sequence). CDR3 in amino acids: CAWRLRGGNTEAFF. The CDR3 DNA follows: TGTGCCTGGAGGTTAAGAGGGGGGAACACTGAAGCTTTCTTT.

The V call is TRBV7-3, the J call TRBJ1-1; no firm D call. Germline CDR1 and CDR2: SGHTA and FQGTGA. The CDR3 is 15 amino acids. The ends were cut back, 1 base at V and 1 base at J, with 10 bases in the middle. CDR3 protein: CASSLIRHQNTEAFF. The CDR3 nucleotides are TGTGCCAGCAGCTTAATCCGACATCAGAACACTGAAGCTTTCTTT.

This chain uses TRBV6-5 with TRBJ2-1; 9 bases map to TRBD2. J gave up 4 bases and V 2 bases, and 6 bases lay outside the gene matches. This CDR3 has 16 amino acids. Germline CDR1 reads MNHEY; CDR2 reads SVGAGI. The DNA for the CDR3 is TGTGCCAGCAGTTACGGTGCTAGCGGGATTTACAATGAGCAGTTCTTC. Encoded protein: CASSYGASGIYNEQFF.

The chain links TRBV28 to TRBJ1-5; D is perhaps TRBD1 (6 bases). CDR3 length equals 16 residues. Trimming removed 7 bases at V and 10 bases at J, with 26 bases between. Germline V gene sequence: CDR1 MDHEN, CDR2 SYDVKM. The CDR3 protein is CASIQGFGGLTPPQHF. The CDR3 DNA sequence: TGTGCCAGCATCCAAGGGTTTGGGGGCTTGACCCCACCCCAGCATTTT.